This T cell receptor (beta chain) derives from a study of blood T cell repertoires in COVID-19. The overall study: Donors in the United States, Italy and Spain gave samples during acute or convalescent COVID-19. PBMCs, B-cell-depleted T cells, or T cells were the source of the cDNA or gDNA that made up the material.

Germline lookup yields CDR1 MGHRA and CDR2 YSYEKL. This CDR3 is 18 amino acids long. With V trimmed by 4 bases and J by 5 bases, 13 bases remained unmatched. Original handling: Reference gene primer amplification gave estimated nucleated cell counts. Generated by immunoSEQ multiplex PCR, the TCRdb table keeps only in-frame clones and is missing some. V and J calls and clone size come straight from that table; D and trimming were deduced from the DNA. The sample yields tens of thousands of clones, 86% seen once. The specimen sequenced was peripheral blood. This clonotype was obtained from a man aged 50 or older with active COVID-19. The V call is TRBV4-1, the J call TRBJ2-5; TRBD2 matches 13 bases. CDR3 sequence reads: CASSPGLAGEGFRETQYF. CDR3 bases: TGCGCCAGCAGCCCAGGACTAGCGGGAGAAGGTTTTAGGGAGACCCAGTACTTC.